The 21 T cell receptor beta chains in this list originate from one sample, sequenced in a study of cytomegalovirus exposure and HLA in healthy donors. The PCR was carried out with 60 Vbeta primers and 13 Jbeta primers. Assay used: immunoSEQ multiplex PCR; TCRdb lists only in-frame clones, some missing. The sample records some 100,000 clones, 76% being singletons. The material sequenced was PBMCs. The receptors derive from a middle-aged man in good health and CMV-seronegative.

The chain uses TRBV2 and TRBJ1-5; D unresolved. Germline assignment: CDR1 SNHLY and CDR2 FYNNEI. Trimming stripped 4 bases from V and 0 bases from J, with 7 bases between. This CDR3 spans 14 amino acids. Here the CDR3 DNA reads TGTGCCAGCAGTGCGGAGTATAGCAATCAGCCCCAGCATTTT. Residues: CASSAEYSNQPQHF.

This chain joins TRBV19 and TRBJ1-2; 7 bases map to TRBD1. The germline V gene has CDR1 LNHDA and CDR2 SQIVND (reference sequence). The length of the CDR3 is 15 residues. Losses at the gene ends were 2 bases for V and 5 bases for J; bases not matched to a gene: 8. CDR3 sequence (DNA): TGTGCCAGTAGTATACTCCAGGGGGATTGGTATGGCTACACCTTC. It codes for CASSILQGDWYGYTF.

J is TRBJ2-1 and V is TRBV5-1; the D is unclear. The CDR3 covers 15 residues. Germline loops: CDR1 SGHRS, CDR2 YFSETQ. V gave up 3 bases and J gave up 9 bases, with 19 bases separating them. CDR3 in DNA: TGCGCCAGCAGCTCCTATTCTGTTAGAGGTGGTGAGCAGTTCTTC. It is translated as CASSSYSVRGGEQFF. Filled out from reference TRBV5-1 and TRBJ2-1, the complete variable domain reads KAGVTQTPRYLIKTRGQQVTLSCSPISGHRSVSWYQQTPGQGLQFLFEYFSETQRNKGNFPGRFSGRQFSNSRSEMNVSTLELGDSALYLCASSSYSVRGGEQFFGPGTRLTVL.

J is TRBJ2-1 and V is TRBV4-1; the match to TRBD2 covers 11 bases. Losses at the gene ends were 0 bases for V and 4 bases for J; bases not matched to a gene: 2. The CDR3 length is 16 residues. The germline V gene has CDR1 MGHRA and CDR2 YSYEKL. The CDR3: CASSQDPSGGYNEQFF. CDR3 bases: TGCGCCAGCAGCCAAGATCCTAGCGGGGGGTACAATGAGCAGTTCTTC.

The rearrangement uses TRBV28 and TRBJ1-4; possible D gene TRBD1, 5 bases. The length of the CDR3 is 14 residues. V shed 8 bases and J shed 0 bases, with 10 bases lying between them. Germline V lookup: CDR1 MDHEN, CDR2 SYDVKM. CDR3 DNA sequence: TGTGCCAGCGAGGAGGGGACAACTAATGAAAAACTGTTTTTT. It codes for CASEEGTTNEKLFF.

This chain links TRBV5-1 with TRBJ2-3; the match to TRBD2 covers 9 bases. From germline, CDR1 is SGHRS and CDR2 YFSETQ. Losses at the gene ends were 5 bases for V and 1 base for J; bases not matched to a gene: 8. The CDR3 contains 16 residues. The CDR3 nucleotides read TGCGCCAGCAGTCTAGCGGGGTTTGGCGGCACAGATACGCAGTATTTT. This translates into CASSLAGFGGTDTQYF.

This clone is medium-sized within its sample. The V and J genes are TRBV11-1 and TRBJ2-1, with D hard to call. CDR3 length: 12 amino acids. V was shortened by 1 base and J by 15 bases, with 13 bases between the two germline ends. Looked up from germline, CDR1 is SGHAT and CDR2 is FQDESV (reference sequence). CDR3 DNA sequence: TGTGCCAGCAGCTTAGTTGGCCAGTCCCCGTTCTTC. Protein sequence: CASSLVGQSPFF.

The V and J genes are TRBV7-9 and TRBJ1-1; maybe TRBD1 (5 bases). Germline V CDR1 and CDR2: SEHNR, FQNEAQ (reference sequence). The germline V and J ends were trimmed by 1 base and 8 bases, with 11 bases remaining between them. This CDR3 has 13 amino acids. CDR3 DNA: TGTGCCAGCAGCTTAGTGGCGACAGAAGAAGCTTTCTTT. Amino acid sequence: CASSLVATEEAFF.

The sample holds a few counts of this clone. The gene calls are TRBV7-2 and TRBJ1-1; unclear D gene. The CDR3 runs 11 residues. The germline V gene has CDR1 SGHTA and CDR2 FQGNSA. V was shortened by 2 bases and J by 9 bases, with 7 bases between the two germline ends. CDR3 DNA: TGTGCCAGCAGCTTATCCGGGAAAGCTTTCTTT. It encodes CASSLSGKAFF. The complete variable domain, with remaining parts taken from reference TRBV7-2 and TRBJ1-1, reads GAGVSQSPSNKVTEKGKDVELRCDPISGHTALYWYRQSLGQGLEFLIYFQGNSAPDKSGLPSDRFSAERTGGSVSTLTIQRTQQEDSAVYLCASSLSGKAFFGQGTRLTVV.

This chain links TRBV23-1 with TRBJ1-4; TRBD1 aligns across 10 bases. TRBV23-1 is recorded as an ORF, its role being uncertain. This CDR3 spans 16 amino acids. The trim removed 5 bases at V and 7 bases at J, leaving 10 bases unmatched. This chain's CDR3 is CASSATPRTGGEKLFF. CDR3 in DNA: TGCGCCAGCAGTGCAACCCCCAGGACAGGGGGTGAAAAACTGTTTTTT.

The CDR3, as DNA: TGTGCCAGCAGCCCGGAGACAGGGATCCTTTATGGCTACACCTTC. The encoded protein is CASSPETGILYGYTF. This sequence joins TRBV5-4 and TRBJ1-2; 7 bases agree with TRBD1. In germline, CDR1 is SGHNT, CDR2 YYREEE (reference sequence). Germline trimming cut 4 bases from V and 5 bases from J; bases unmatched to any gene: 11. The CDR3 contains 15 residues.

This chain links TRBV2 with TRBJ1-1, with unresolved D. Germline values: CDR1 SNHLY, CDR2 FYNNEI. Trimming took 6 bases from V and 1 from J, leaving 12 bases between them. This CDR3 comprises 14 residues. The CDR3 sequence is CASRYYQSNTEAFF. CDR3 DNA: TGTGCCAGCAGATACTATCAATCGAACACTGAAGCTTTCTTT. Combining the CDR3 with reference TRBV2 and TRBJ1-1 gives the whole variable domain EPEVTQTPSHQVTQMGQEVILRCVPISNHLYFYWYRQILGQKVEFLVSFYNNEISEKSEIFDDQFSVERPDGSNFTLKIRSTKLEDSAMYFCASRYYQSNTEAFFGQGTRLTVV.

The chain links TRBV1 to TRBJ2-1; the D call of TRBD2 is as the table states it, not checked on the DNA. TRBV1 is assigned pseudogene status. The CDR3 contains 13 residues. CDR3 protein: CTSSRGLNNEQFF. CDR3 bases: TGCACCAGCAGCCGTGGACTAAACAATGAGCAGTTCTTC.

The CDR3 DNA is TGTGCCAGCAGCCCGATAGGGGACACCATATATTTT. It yields the protein CASSPIGDTIYF. The V and J genes are TRBV7-9 and TRBJ1-3, with D perhaps TRBD1 (5 bases). The CDR3 contains 12 residues. Germline-derived CDR1 and CDR2 are SEHNR and FQNEAQ (reference sequence). Deletions cut 5 bases from V and 8 bases from J, with 10 bases between.

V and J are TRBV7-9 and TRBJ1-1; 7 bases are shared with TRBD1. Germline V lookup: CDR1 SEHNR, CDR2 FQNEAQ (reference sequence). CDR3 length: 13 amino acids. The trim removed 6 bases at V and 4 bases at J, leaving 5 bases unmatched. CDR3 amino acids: CASRRQGGTEAFF. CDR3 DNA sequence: TGTGCCAGCAGGCGACAGGGAGGCACTGAAGCTTTCTTT. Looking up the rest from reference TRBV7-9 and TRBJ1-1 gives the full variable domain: DTGVSQNPRHKITKRGQNVTFRCDPISEHNRLYWYRQTLGQGPEFLTYFQNEAQLEKSRLLSDRFSAERPKGSFSTLEIQRTEQGDSAMYLCASRRQGGTEAFFGQGTRLTVV.

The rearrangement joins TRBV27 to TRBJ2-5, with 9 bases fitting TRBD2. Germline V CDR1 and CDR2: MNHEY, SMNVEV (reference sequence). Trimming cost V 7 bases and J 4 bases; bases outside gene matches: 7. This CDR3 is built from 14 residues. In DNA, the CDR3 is TGTGCCAGCACCGGCGGGGGGGCTGTAGAGACCCAGTACTTC. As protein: CASTGGGAVETQYF.

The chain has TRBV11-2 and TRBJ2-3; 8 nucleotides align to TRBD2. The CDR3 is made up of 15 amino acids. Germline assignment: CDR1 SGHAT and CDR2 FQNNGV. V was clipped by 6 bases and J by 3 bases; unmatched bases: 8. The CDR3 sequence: CASRTGLGGTDTQYF. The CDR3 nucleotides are TGTGCCAGCAGGACGGGACTAGGAGGGACAGATACGCAGTATTTT.

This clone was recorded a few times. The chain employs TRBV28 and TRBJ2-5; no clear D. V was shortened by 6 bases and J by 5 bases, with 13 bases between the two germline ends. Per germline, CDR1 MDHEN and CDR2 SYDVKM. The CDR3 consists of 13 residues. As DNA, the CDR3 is TGTGCCAGCAGATTCAGGTCTGCGGAGACCCAGTACTTC. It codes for CASRFRSAETQYF. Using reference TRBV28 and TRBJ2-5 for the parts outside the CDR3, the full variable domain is DVKVTQSSRYLVKRTGEKVFLECVQDMDHENMFWYRQDPGLGLRLIYFSYDVKMKEKGDIPEGYSVSREKKERFSLILESASTNQTSMYLCASRFRSAETQYFGPGTRLLVL.

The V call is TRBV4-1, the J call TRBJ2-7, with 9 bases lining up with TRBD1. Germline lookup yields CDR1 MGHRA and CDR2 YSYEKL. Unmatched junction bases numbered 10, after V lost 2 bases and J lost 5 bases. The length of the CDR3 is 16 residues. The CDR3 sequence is CASSQPPGQGSHEQYF. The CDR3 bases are TGCGCCAGCAGCCAACCCCCGGGACAGGGATCCCACGAGCAGTACTTC.

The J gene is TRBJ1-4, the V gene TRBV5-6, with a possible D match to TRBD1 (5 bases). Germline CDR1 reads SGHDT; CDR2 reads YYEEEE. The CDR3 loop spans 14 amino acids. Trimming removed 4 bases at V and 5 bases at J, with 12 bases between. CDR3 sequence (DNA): TGTGCCAGCAGCCGGGGGTATGGGAATGAAAAACTGTTTTTT. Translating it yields CASSRGYGNEKLFF.

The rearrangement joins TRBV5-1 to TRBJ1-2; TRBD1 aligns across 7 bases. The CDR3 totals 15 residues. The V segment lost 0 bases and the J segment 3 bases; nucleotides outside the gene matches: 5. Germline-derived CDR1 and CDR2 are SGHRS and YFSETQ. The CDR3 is CASSLGDGTDYGYTF. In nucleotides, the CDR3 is TGCGCCAGCAGCTTGGGGGATGGGACAGACTATGGCTACACCTTC.